Reported below is one T cell receptor (beta chain). Its antigen is not yet known. From the cysteine through the phenylalanine, the CDR3 covers 15 amino acids. Of the read, only the CDR3 DNA is kept; its 45 bases are in frame from base 1. V lost 6 bases and J lost 5 bases; the stretch between them is 17 bases long. Looking up the germline V gene yields CDR1 LGHNA and CDR2 YNFKEQ. The cohort comprised some 680 healthy bone marrow donors. At the time of sampling, every cohort member was nominally healthy, though immune exposures that went unrecorded were likely present. The donor tested CMV seronegative, placing the donor among the roughly 340 seronegative members of the cohort. Each donor provided a peripheral blood sample, and peripheral blood mononuclear cells were used for TCR beta sequencing. Genomic DNA extraction from the blood cell samples was performed with the Qiagen DNeasy Blood Extraction Kit.

This record comes from a study of cytomegalovirus exposure and HLA in healthy donors (dated by TCRdb to about 2017). Looking at the study overall: An earlier analysis of under 600 of the donors reported about 250 Gb of sequence data and some 120 million unique TCR beta sequences from some 180 million T cells. Typing coverage varied by locus: roughly 629-640 donors for A, B, C, DRB1 and DQB1; under 550 for DQA1; nearly 610 for DPA1; fewer than 480 for DPB1. Across approximately 420 genotyped donors of the cohort, an average of about 240,000 unique TCR beta nucleotide sequences per donor were sequenced, and 15% to 20% of those sequences were non-productive. Four or five DR-DQ haplotypes were handled as single units for association and clustering because linkage in the cohort was strong. Of the 300 to 450 genotyped donors, 81% were placed in the genetic ancestry cluster associated with self-reported Caucasian donors. In an earlier analysis of roughly 540 of the donors, high-throughput TCR beta sequencing was used to judge whether each TCR beta V gene segment behaved as functional or pseudogenic. The aim of the study was to test whether cataloging public T cell receptors could identify signatures of past pathogen exposure. Rather than using new phenotypic data, the later analysis identified candidate immune exposures from TCR beta sequences and from how often those sequences occurred across donors. HLA typing included class I and class II loci at four-digit resolution. A later analysis re-analyzed previously published TCR beta repertoires from roughly 630 donors and added high-resolution HLA genotyping to study TCR occurrence patterns. A later genetic analysis took genome-wide SNP genotypes for about 55% of the roughly 670 donors and used that subset as a discovery cohort. A separate validation cohort of over 95 different subjects was used in addition to the roughly 670-subject first cohort. All discovery cohort repertoires had been generated using a single sequencing platform. Roughly 300 gigabases of sequencing data and around 80 million unique TCR sequences made up an early release that covered over 550 HLA-typed donors. Using immunosequencing, the study profiled T cell repertoires from approximately 700 subjects and related those repertoires to cytomegalovirus serostatus. High-throughput TCR immunosequencing, statistical association of individual TCRs with disease status, and machine learning were combined to predict cytomegalovirus infection status. Donor age, sex, ethnicity and CMV serostatus were compiled alongside the repertoire data.

Results and caveats for the whole study, not just this receptor: Because the 87-base-pair reads could not distinguish some IMGT-functional V segments, including TRBV6-2 and TRBV6-3, those segments were excluded. This cohort had only TCR beta chains sequenced, and the lack of alpha or paired-chain data limited which features could be detected. While some public TCRs were present in many individuals, most TCR sequences turned up only very rarely across donors. In the study, about 150 TCR beta chains were listed as associated with cytomegalovirus. Compared with the roughly 600-donor mean, donors in an Asian-associated ancestry cluster had fewer N-insertions in productive TCRs, according to a later genetic analysis. In a later analysis, several top co-occurrence clusters were reported to appear linked to parvovirus B19, influenza, CMV and Epstein-Barr virus. A cluster of highly shared sequence variants was judged likely to represent a technical artifact of the sequencing pipeline. CMV serostatus was the only immune exposure information available for the cohort. In a later analysis, HLA-associated TCR beta chains were found to be more clonally expanded and to have lower generation probabilities than equally common non-associated chains. The classifier was reported to diagnose cytomegalovirus status with high specificity and sensitivity in both the original and validation cohorts. Because some donors lacked HLA typing at each locus, the association tests relied only on the typed subset. A further reported finding was that TCR beta sequences accurately predicted the HLA-A and HLA-B alleles for most subjects in the first cohort. Because counts were too low, about 18 rarely observed V segments, including chromosome 9 orphons, were left out of the earlier analysis of roughly 600 of the donors. Broadly in line with IMGT annotations, most TCR beta V segments showed up in productive rearrangements about 87% or about 30% of the time in an earlier analysis of approximately 640 of the donors. According to a later analysis, most CMV-associated TCR beta chains appeared to be HLA-restricted, and the HLA associations seemed to be driven largely by CMV exposure. In vitro tests confirmed that three of the cytomegalovirus-associated TCR beta chains recognize cytomegalovirus antigens. Presence/absence analyses assumed roughly uniform sequencing depth across donors, an assumption that may not hold. The authors suggested that the approach could potentially be extended to other disease states and immunological phenotypes. Correlated functional status among segregating V segments might reflect linkage disequilibrium, but an unknown experimental factor could not be ruled out. When HLA alleles, especially DR and DQ, strongly co-occurred, TCR associations were difficult to assign to individual alleles. In a later analysis, over 15,000 TCR beta sequences were associated with specific HLA alleles at a false discovery rate of 0.05. In a later analysis, TCR association rates were found to vary across HLA loci, with the most associated TCRs seen for DRB1 alleles and the fewest for HLA-C alleles. V-gene and J-gene trimming of TCR beta chains was associated with a missense DCLRE1C variant in a later genetic analysis, and the association was replicated in an independent cohort.

The library relied on the immunoSEQ multiplex PCR assay. For the multiplex PCR, a mixture combining 60 forward primers for TCR Vbeta segments and 13 reverse primers for TCR Jbeta segments was used. The CDR3 region of rearranged TCR beta genes was amplified from genomic DNA by a multiplex PCR assay. The amplified TCR beta libraries were sequenced on the Illumina HiSeq System as 87-base-pair reads. Processing in the source paper ran as follows. Across the 500 to 850 repertoires, a later analysis counted approximately 75 million unique TCR beta chains, 9.5 million to 13 million of which were shared by at least two donors. Raw reads were error-corrected and collapsed into unique sequences by a nearest-neighbor algorithm in which closely related sequences were merged to remove PCR and sequencing errors. Alignment of CDR3 sequences to IMGT reference sequences was used to assign V, D and J gene segments. For a sequence to be retained, a match of at least six nucleotides to both a V gene segment and a J gene segment was required. Rearrangements were called productive when the CDR3 lacked stop codons and stayed in frame with V and J; all others were non-productive. CDR3 was defined according to IMGT convention as the region running from the second conserved V-encoded cysteine to the conserved J-encoded phenylalanine. The earlier analysis of some 580 of the donors excluded any sequence lacking an unambiguous match to a single V gene segment. In an earlier analysis of a few hundred of the donors, V segments were called functional above 56.7% productive rearrangements and were called segregating when the between-donor standard deviation exceeded 5%. A statistical classification framework was developed to diagnose cytomegalovirus status using the catalog of TCR beta chain sequences. A later analysis assigned V and J genes by comparing TCR nucleotide sequences with IMGT/GENE-DB human TR gene sequences. The TCRdist pipeline was used in a later analysis to assign CDR3 sequences and most-parsimonious VDJ recombination scenarios. A later analysis defined each TCR beta chain by its CDR3 amino acid sequence plus V-gene family, and excluded reads lacking a unique V-gene family. To address suspected cross-contamination and a sequencing artifact, a later analysis removed some 620 highly shared, low-generation-probability nucleotide sequences. A later analysis calculated a clonal expansion index for each public chain from normalized within-repertoire ranks of inferred template counts. A later analysis computed generation probabilities with a VDJ recombination model fitted to out-of-frame rearrangements, and checked the results against IGoR. Hypergeometric tests were used in a later analysis to score TCR-TCR, TCR-HLA and TCR-CMV co-occurrence, with a repertoire-size bias correction applied to the TCR pairs. To estimate false discovery rates, a later analysis permuted the HLA or CMV assignments 20 times. In a later analysis, co-occurring TCRs were grouped using DBSCAN, with TCRdist sequence similarity added in when clustering inside HLA-allele-positive subsets. For co-occurrence clustering, repertoires with fewer than 30,000 or more than 120,000 public chains were excluded, along with five repertoires with anomalous nucleotide sharing. TCRdb stores this immuneACCESS table with in-frame sequences only. Part of the clones is absent; in the studies checked, under half of the shortfall reflects unresolved V genes, and no reason is known for the rest. The D gene and trimming were derived from the DNA, and the V and J assignments and clone size from that table. This sample's clone table shows about 40,000 clones. The ten most abundant clones make up more than 5% of the sample.

The chain couples TRBV4-2 to TRBJ2-1, and possibly TRBD2, on 6 matching bases. This sequence was found in a man aged 25-40 years in good health and CMV-seronegative. The source material was PBMCs. This receptor carries the CDR3 CASRRAGTDNNEQFF. The DNA sequence is as follows: TGTGCCAGCAGAAGGGCCGGGACTGATAACAATGAGCAGTTCTTC.